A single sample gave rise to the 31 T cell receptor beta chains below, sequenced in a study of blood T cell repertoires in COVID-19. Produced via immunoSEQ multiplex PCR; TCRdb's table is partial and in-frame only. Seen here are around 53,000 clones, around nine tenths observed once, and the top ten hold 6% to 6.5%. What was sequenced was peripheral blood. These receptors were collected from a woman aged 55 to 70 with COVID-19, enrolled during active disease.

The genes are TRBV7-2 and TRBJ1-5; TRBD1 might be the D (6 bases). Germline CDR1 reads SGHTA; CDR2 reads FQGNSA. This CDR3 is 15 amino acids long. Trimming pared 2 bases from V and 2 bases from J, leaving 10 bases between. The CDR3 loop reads CASSLYTGRNQPQHF. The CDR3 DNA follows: TGTGCCAGCAGCTTATATACAGGGCGCAATCAGCCCCAGCATTTT.

CDR3: CASSLSRRQGAGQPQHF. In DNA form, the CDR3 reads TGTGCCAGCAGCTTAAGTCGTCGGCAGGGGGCTGGTCAGCCCCAGCATTTT. The rearrangement links TRBV7-8 to TRBJ1-5, with 8 bases aligning to TRBD1. Per germline, CDR1 SGHVS and CDR2 FQNEAQ. The CDR3 is 17 residues long. Trimming at V came to 2 bases and at J to 6 bases, leaving 12 bases not matched to a gene.

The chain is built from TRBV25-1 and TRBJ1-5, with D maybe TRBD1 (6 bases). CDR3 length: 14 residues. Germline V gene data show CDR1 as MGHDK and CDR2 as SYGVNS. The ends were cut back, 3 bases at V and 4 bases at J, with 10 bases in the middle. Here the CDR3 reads CASSDRTANQPQHF. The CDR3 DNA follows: TGTGCCAGCAGTGACAGGACAGCGAATCAGCCCCAGCATTTT.

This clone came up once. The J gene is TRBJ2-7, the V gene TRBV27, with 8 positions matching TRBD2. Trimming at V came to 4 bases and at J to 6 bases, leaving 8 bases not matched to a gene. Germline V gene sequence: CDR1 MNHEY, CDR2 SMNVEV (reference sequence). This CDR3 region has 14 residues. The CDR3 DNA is TGTGCCAGCAGTTGGACGGGAGGGTTTACCGAGCAGTACTTC. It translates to CASSWTGGFTEQYF.

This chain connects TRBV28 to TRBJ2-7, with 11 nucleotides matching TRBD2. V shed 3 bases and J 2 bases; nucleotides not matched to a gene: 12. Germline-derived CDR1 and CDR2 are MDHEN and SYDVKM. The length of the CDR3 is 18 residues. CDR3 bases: TGTGCCAGCAGTTTTCTTGTCGGCGGTAGCGGGAGGGCCTACGAGCAGTACTTC. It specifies CASSFLVGGSGRAYEQYF.

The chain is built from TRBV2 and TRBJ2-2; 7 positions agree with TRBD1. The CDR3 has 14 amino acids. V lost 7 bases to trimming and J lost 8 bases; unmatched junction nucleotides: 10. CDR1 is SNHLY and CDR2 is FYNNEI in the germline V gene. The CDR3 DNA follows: TGTGCCAGCAAAAGGGACAGCGGTAGGGGGGAGCTGTTTTTT. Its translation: CASKRDSGRGELFF.

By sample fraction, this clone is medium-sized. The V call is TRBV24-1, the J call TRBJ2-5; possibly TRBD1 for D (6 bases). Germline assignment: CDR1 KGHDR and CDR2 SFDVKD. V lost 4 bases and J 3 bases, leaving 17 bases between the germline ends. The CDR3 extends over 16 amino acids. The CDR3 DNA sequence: TGTGCCACCAGTGACGTGAGCCGGGACACAAAAGAGACCCAGTACTTC. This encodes CATSDVSRDTKETQYF.

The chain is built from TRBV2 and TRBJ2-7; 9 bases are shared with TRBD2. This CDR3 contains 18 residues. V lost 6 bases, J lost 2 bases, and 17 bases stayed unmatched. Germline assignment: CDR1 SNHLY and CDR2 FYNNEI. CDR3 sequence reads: CASRMLSAGGVRTYEQYF. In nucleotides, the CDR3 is TGTGCCAGCAGAATGTTATCTGCGGGAGGGGTAAGGACCTACGAGCAGTACTTC.

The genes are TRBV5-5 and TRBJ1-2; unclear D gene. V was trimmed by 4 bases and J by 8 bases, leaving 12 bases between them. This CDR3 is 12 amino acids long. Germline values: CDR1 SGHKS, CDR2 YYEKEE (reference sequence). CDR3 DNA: TGTGCCAGCAGCCTGCGGAGCAACGGCTACACCTTC. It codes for CASSLRSNGYTF.

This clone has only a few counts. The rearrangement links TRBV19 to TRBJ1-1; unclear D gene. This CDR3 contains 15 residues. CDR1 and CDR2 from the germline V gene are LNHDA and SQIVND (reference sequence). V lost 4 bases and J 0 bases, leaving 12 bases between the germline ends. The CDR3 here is CASSTSFGMNTEAFF. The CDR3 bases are TGTGCCAGTAGTACGTCTTTCGGGATGAACACTGAAGCTTTCTTT. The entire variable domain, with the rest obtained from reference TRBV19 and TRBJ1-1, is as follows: DGGITQSPKYLFRKEGQNVTLSCEQNLNHDAMYWYRQDPGQGLRLIYYSQIVNDFQKGDIAEGYSVSREKKESFPLTVTSAQKNPTAFYLCASSTSFGMNTEAFFGQGTRLTVV.

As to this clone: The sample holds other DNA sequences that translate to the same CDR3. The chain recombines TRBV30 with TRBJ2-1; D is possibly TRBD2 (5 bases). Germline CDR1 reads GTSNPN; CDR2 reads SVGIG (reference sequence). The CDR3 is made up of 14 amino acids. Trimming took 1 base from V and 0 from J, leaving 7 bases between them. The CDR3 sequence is CAWSGGSSYNEQFF. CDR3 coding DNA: TGTGCCTGGAGTGGAGGGAGCTCCTACAATGAGCAGTTCTTC.

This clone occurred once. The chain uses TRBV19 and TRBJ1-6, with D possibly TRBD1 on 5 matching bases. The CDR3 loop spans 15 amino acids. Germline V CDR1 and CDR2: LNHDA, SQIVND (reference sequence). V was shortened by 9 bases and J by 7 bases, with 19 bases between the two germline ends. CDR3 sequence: CASRSGGSINSPLHF. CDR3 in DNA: TGTGCCAGCCGGAGCGGGGGGTCGATAAATTCACCCCTCCACTTT.

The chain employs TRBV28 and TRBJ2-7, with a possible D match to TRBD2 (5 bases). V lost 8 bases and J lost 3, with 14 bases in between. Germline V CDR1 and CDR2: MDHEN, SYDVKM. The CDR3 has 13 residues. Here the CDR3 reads CASGLRRNYEQYF. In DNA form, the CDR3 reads TGTGCCAGCGGACTCCGTCGGAACTACGAGCAGTACTTC.

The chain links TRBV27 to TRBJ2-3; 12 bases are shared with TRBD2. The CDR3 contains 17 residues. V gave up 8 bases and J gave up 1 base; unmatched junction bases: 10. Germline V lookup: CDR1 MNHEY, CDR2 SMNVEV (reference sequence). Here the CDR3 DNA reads TGTGCCAGCGCCAAAACCGGGACTAGCGGGCGCACAGATACGCAGTATTTT. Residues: CASAKTGTSGRTDTQYF.

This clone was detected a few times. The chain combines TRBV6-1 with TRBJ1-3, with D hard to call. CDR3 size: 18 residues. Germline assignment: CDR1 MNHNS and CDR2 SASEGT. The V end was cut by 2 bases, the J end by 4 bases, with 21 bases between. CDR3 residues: CASSETRSSRAWGNTIYF. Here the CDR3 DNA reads TGTGCCAGCAGTGAAACTCGGTCATCCCGAGCGTGGGGAAACACCATATATTTT.

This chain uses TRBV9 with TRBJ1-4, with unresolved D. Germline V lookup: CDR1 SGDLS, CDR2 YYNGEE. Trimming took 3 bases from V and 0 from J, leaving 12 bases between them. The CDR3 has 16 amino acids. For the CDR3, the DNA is TGTGCCAGCAGCGCAGGAATGACGGCAACTAATGAAAAACTGTTTTTT. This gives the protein CASSAGMTATNEKLFF. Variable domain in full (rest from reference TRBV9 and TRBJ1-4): DSGVTQTPKHLITATGQRVTLRCSPRSGDLSVYWYQQSLDQGLQFLIQYYNGEERAKGNILERFSAQQFPDLHSELNLSSLELGDSALYFCASSAGMTATNEKLFFGSGTQLSVL.

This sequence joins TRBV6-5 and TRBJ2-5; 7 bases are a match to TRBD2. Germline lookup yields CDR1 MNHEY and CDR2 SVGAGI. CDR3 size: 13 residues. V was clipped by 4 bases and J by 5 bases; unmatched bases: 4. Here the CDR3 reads CASSFSGRETQYF. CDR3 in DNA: TGTGCCAGCAGTTTTAGCGGGCGGGAGACCCAGTACTTC.

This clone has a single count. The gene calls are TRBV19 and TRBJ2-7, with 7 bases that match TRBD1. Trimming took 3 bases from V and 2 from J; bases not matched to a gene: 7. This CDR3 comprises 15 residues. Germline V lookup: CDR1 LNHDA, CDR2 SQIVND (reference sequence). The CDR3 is CASSIYSGGPYEQYF. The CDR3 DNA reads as TGTGCCAGTAGTATCTATTCAGGGGGACCCTACGAGCAGTACTTC.

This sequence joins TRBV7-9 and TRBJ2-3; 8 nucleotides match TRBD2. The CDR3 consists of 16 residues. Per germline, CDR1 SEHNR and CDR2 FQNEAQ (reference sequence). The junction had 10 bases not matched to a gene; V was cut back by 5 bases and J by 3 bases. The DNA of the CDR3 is TGTGCCAGCAGCATGATAGCGGGAATTAGGACAGATACGCAGTATTTT. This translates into CASSMIAGIRTDTQYF.

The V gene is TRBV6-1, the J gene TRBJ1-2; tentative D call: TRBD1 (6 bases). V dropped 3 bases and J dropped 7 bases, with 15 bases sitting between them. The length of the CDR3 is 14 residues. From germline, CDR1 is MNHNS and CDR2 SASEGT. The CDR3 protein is CASSDIVGGSGYTF. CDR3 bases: TGTGCCAGCAGTGATATAGTTGGGGGCTCTGGCTACACCTTC.

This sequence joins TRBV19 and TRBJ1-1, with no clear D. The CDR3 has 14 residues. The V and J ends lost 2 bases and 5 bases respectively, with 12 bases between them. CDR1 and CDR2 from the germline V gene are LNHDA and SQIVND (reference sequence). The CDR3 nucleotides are TGTGCCAGTAGTATAAGTGGGCGCAAAACTGAAGCTTTCTTT. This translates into CASSISGRKTEAFF.

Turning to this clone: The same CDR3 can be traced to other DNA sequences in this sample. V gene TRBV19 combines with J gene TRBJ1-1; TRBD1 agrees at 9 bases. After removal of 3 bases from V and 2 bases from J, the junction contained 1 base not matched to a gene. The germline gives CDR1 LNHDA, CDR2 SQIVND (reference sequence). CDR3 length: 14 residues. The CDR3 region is CASSMGQGNTEAFF. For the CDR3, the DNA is TGTGCCAGTAGTATGGGACAGGGTAACACTGAAGCTTTCTTT. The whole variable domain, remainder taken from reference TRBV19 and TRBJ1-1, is DGGITQSPKYLFRKEGQNVTLSCEQNLNHDAMYWYRQDPGQGLRLIYYSQIVNDFQKGDIAEGYSVSREKKESFPLTVTSAQKNPTAFYLCASSMGQGNTEAFFGQGTRLTVV.

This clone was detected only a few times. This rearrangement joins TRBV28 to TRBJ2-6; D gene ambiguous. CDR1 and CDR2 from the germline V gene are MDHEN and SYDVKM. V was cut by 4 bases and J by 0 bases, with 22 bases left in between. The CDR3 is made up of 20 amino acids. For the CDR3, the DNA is TGTGCCAGCAGTTCGCACCTCTCGCAGGCTCCAAACTCTGGGGCCAACGTCCTGACTTTC. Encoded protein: CASSSHLSQAPNSGANVLTF.

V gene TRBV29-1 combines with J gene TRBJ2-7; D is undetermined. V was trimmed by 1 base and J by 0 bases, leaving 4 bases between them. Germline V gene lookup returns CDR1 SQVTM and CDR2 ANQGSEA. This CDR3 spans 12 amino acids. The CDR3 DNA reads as TGCAGCGTTGAAGGTCACTCCTACGAGCAGTACTTC. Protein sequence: CSVEGHSYEQYF.

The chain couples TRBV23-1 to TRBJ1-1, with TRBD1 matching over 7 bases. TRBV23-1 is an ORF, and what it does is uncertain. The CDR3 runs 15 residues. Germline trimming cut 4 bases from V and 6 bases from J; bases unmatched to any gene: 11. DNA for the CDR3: TGCGCCAGCAGTCCCAAGGGGGCGCCAAACCCTGAAGCTTTCTTT. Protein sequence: CASSPKGAPNPEAFF.

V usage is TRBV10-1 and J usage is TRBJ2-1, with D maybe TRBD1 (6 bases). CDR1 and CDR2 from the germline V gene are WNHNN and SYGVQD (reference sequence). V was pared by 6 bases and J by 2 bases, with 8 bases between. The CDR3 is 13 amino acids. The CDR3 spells CASSRDTYNEQFF. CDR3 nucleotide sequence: TGCGCCAGCAGCAGGGACACCTACAATGAGCAGTTCTTC.

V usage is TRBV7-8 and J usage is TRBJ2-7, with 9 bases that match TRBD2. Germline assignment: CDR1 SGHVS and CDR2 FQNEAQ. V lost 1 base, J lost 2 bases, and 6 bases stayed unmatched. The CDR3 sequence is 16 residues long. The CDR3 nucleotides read TGTGCCAGCAGCTTAGTCCTTCCTAGCGGGGCCTACGAGCAGTACTTC. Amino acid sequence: CASSLVLPSGAYEQYF.

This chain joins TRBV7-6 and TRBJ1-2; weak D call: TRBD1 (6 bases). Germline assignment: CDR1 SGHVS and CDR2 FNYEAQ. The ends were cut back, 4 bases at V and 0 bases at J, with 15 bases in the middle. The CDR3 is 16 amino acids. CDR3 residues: CASSSEGDLANYGYTF. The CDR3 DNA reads TGTGCCAGCAGCTCAGAGGGGGACCTAGCTAACTATGGCTACACCTTC. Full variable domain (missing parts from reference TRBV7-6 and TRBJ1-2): GAGVSQSPRYKVTKRGQDVALRCDPISGHVSLYWYRQALGQGPEFLTYFNYEAQQDKSGLPNDRFSAERPEGSISTLTIQRTEQRDSAMYRCASSSEGDLANYGYTFGSGTRLTVV.

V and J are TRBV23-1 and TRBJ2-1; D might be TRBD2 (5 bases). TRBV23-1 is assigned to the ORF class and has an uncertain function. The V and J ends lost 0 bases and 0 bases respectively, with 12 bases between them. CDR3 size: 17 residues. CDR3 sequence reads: CASSQSEGRSSYNEQFF. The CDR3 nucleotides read TGCGCCAGCAGTCAATCTGAGGGCCGTAGCTCCTACAATGAGCAGTTCTTC.

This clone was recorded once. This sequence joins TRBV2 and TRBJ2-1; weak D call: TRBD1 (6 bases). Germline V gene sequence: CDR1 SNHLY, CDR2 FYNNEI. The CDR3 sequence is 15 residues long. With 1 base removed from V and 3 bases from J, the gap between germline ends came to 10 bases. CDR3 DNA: TGTGCCAGCAGTGAAGAGACAGGTCTCTACAATGAGCAGTTCTTC. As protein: CASSEETGLYNEQFF.

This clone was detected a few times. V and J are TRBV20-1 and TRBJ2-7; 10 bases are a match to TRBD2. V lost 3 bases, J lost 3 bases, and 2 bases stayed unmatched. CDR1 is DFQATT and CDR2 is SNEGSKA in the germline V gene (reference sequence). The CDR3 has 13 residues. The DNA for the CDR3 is TGCAGTGCTAGTATAGCGGGAGGCTACGAGCAGTACTTC. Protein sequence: CSASIAGGYEQYF.